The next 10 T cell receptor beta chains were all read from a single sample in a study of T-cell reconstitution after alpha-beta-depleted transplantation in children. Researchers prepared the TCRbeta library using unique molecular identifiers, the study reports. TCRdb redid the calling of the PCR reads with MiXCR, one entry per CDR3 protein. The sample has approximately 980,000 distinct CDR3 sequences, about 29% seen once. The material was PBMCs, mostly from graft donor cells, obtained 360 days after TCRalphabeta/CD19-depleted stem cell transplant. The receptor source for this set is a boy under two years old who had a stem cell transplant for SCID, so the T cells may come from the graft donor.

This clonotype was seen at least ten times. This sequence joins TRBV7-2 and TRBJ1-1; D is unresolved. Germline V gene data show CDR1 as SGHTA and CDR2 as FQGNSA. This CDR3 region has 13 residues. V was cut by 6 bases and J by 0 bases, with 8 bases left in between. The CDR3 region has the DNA TGTGCCAGCAGGGGAGAAATGAACACTGAAGCTTTCTTT. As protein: CASRGEMNTEAFF. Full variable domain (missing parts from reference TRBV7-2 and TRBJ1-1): GAGVSQSPSNKVTEKGKDVELRCDPISGHTALYWYRQSLGQGLEFLIYFQGNSAPDKSGLPSDRFSAERTGGSVSTLTIQRTQQEDSAVYLCASRGEMNTEAFFGQGTRLTVV.

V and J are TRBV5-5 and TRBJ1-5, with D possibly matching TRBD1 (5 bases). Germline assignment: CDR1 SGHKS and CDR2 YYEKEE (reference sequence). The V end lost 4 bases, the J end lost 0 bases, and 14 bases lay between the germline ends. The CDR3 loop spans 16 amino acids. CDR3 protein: CASSPLGGDSNQPQHF. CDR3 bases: TGTGCCAGCAGCCCCTTGGGAGGGGATAGCAATCAGCCCCAGCATTTT.

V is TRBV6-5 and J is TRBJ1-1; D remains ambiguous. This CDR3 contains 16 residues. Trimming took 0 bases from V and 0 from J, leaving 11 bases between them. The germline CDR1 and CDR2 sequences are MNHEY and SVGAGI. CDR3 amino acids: CASSYSPADMNTEAFF. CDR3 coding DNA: TGTGCCAGCAGTTACTCGCCGGCAGATATGAACACTGAAGCTTTCTTT.

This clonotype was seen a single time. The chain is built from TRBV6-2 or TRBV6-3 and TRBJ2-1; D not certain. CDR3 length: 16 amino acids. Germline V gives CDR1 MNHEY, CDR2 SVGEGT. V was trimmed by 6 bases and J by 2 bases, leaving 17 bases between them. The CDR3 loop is CASSPVTRKTYNEQFF. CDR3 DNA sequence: TGTGCCAGCAGCCCCGTTACAAGAAAGACCTACAATGAGCAGTTCTTC.

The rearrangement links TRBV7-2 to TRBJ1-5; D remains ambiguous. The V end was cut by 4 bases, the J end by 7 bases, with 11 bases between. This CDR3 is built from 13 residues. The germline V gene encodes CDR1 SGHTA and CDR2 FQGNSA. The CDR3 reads CASSYRDRQPQHF. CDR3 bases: TGTGCCAGCAGCTACCGGGATAGACAGCCCCAGCATTTT. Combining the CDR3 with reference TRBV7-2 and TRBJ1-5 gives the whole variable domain GAGVSQSPSNKVTEKGKDVELRCDPISGHTALYWYRQSLGQGLEFLIYFQGNSAPDKSGLPSDRFSAERTGGSVSTLTIQRTQQEDSAVYLCASSYRDRQPQHFGDGTRLSIL.

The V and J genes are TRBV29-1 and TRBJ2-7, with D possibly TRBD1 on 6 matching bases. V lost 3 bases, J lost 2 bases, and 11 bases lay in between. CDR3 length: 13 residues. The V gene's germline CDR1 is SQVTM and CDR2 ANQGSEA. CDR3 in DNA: TGCAGCGTTGACACAGGGCCCCCCTACGAGCAGTACTTC. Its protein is CSVDTGPPYEQYF.

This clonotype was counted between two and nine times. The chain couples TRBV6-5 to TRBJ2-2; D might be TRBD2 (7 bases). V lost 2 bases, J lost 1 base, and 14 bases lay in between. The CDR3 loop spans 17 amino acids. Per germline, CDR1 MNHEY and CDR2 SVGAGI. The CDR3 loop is CASSYASGGLNTGELFF. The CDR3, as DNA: TGTGCCAGCAGTTACGCGTCGGGGGGCTTGAACACCGGGGAGCTGTTTTTT.

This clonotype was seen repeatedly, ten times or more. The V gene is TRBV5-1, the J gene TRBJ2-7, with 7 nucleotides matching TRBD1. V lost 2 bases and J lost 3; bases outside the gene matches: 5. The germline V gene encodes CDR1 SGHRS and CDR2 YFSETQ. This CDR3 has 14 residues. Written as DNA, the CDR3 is TGCGCCAGCAGCTTTCTCACAGGGGTCTACGAGCAGTACTTC. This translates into CASSFLTGVYEQYF.

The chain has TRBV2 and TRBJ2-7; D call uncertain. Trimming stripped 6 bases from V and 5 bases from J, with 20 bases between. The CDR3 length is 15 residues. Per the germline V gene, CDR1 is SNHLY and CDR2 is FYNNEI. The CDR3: CASSADRRGVDEQYF. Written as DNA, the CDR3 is TGTGCCAGCAGCGCCGACCGCCGAGGAGTCGACGAGCAGTACTTC.

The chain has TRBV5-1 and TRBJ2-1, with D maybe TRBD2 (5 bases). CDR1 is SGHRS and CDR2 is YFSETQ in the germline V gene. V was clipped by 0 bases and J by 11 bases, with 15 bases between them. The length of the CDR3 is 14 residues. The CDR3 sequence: CASSLEEGPSKQFF. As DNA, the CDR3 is TGCGCCAGCAGCTTGGAAGAGGGCCCCTCTAAGCAGTTCTTC.